This entry lists 12 T cell receptor beta chains sequenced from one sample in a study of cytomegalovirus exposure and HLA in healthy donors. The assay was immunoSEQ multiplex PCR, and TCRdb's table has in-frame clones only and misses some. The profile shows about 88,000 clones, roughly 97% of them singletons. Sequenced sample: PBMCs. Source of these receptors: a man between 18 and 29 years old in good health and CMV-seronegative.

The chain couples TRBV10-3 to TRBJ2-1, with 7 bases aligning to TRBD1. J lost 2 bases, V lost 2 bases, and 3 bases had no gene match. Germline CDR1 ENHRY, CDR2 SYGVKD. The length of the CDR3 is 15 residues. The chain's CDR3 is CAISEGTVTYNEQFF. The CDR3 coding sequence is TGTGCCATCAGTGAGGGGACAGTCACCTACAATGAGCAGTTCTTC.

The CDR3 DNA is TGTGCCAGCAGACCCGGGACAGAAGGACCTGGAAACACCATATATTTT. Its protein is CASRPGTEGPGNTIYF. The chain is built from TRBV7-6 and TRBJ1-3; 7 bases fit TRBD1. The CDR3 covers 16 residues. Trimming took 6 bases from V and 2 from J; bases not matched to a gene: 10. In germline, CDR1 is SGHVS, CDR2 FNYEAQ.

The rearrangement joins TRBV19 to TRBJ2-3; the match to TRBD2 covers 8 bases. With V trimmed by 5 bases and J by 4 bases, 5 bases remained unmatched. The CDR3 is 14 residues long. Germline V CDR1 and CDR2: LNHDA, SQIVND (reference sequence). CDR3 sequence (DNA): TGTGCCAGTAGTCCTCGGGAGGGGTCAGATACGCAGTATTTT. Protein product: CASSPREGSDTQYF.

The rearrangement links TRBV18 to TRBJ2-7, with no clear D. The CDR3 is 14 amino acids. V lost 2 bases to trimming and J lost 0 bases, with 8 bases between them. From germline, CDR1 is KGHSH and CDR2 LQKENI. Here the CDR3 DNA reads TGTGCCAGCTCACCAGGGCCGTTCTCCTACGAGCAGTACTTC. Its protein product is CASSPGPFSYEQYF.

The genes are TRBV27 and TRBJ2-1; 12 nucleotides match TRBD2. CDR1 is MNHEY and CDR2 is SMNVEV in the germline V gene (reference sequence). This CDR3 region has 15 residues. V lost 5 bases and J lost 5; bases outside the gene matches: 4. CDR3 DNA: TGTGCCAGCAGTACTAGCGGGAGGAATAACAATGAGCAGTTCTTC. This sequence encodes CASSTSGRNNNEQFF.

The chain recombines TRBV4-1 with TRBJ2-3; D possibly corresponds to TRBD1 (6 bases). The germline V and J ends were trimmed by 1 base and 2 bases, with 19 bases remaining between them. The germline V gene encodes CDR1 MGHRA and CDR2 YSYEKL. CDR3 length equals 18 residues. CDR3 sequence reads: CASSQAPGHLRTTDTQYF. CDR3 nucleotides: TGCGCCAGCAGCCAAGCCCCGGGACACCTTAGGACCACAGATACGCAGTATTTT.

CDR3 bases: TGTGCCAGCAGCTTAGTGCCAGATAACTATGGCTACACCTTC. It is translated as CASSLVPDNYGYTF. V gene TRBV7-2 combines with J gene TRBJ1-2; D unclear. The V and J ends lost 1 base and 1 base respectively, with 7 bases between them. The CDR3 has 14 residues. Per the germline V gene, CDR1 is SGHTA and CDR2 is FQGNSA. Using reference TRBV7-2 and TRBJ1-2 for the parts outside the CDR3, the full variable domain is GAGVSQSPSNKVTEKGKDVELRCDPISGHTALYWYRQSLGQGLEFLIYFQGNSAPDKSGLPSDRFSAERTGGSVSTLTIQRTQQEDSAVYLCASSLVPDNYGYTFGSGTRLTVV.

The count of this clone is one. The chain links TRBV5-8 to TRBJ1-5; D may be TRBD1 (6 bases). The V and J ends lost 4 bases and 0 bases respectively, with 14 bases between them. CDR1 SGHTS and CDR2 YDEGEE come from the germline V gene. CDR3 length equals 16 residues. The CDR3 nucleotides are TGTGCCAGCAGCCCTACGAGGGGGATTAGCAATCAGCCCCAGCATTTT. It codes for CASSPTRGISNQPQHF.

The chain recombines TRBV30 with TRBJ2-3, with TRBD2 matching over 9 bases. Germline V gene lookup returns CDR1 GTSNPN and CDR2 SVGIG (reference sequence). This CDR3 has 15 amino acids. V shed 0 bases and J 2 bases; nucleotides not matched to a gene: 3. CDR3 DNA sequence: TGTGCCTGGAGTGTTTCTAGCGGGAACACAGATACGCAGTATTTT. This encodes CAWSVSSGNTDTQYF.

This clone occurred once. The chain recombines TRBV11-3 with TRBJ1-3; no clear D. The ends were cut back, 1 base at V and 7 bases at J, with 11 bases in the middle. The germline V gene has CDR1 SGHNT and CDR2 YENEEA. This CDR3 spans 14 amino acids. This CDR3 reads CASSLVGGGNTIYF. DNA of the CDR3: TGTGCCAGCAGCTTAGTAGGCGGCGGGAACACCATATATTTT. Based on the CDR3 plus reference TRBV11-3 and TRBJ1-3, the full variable domain is EAGVVQSPRYKIIEKKQPVAFWCNPISGHNTLYWYLQNLGQGPELLIRYENEEAVDDSQLPKDRFSAERLKGVDSTLKIQPAELGDSAVYLCASSLVGGGNTIYFGEGSWLTVV.

The V and J genes are TRBV18 and TRBJ2-5; D ambiguous. CDR3 size: 13 residues. CDR1 is KGHSH, CDR2 LQKENI, per germline. V lost 3 bases to trimming and J lost 4 bases, with 9 bases between them. The CDR3 reads CASSPPHGETQYF. Here the CDR3 DNA reads TGTGCCAGCTCACCCCCCCACGGAGAGACCCAGTACTTC.

This chain links TRBV28 with TRBJ1-1; tentatively, D is TRBD1 (6 bases). Trimming stripped 3 bases from V and 6 bases from J, with 14 bases between. Per germline, CDR1 MDHEN and CDR2 SYDVKM. The CDR3 is made up of 14 amino acids. The CDR3 DNA reads as TGTGCCAGCAGTTTGTTAGGGACACCCCCTGAAGCTTTCTTT. This codes for CASSLLGTPPEAFF.